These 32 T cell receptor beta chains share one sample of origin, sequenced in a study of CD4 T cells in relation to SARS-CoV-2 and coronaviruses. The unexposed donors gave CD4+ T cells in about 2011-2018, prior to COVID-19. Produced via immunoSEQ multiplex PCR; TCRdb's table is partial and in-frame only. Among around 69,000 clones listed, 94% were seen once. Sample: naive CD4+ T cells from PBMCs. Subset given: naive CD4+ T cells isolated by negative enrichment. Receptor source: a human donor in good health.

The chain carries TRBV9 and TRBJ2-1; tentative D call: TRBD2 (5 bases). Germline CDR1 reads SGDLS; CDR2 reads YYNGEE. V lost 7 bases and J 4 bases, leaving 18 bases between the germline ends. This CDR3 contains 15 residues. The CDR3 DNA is TGTGCCAGCTCCAAAGACCCGCTAGCTTACAATGAGCAGTTCTTC. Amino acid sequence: CASSKDPLAYNEQFF. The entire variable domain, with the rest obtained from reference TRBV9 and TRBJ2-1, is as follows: DSGVTQTPKHLITATGQRVTLRCSPRSGDLSVYWYQQSLDQGLQFLIQYYNGEERAKGNILERFSAQQFPDLHSELNLSSLELGDSALYFCASSKDPLAYNEQFFGPGTRLTVL.

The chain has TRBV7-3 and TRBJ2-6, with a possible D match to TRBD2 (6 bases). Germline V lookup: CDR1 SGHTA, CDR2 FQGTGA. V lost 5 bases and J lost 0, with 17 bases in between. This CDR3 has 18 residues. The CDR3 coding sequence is TGTGCCAGCAGCCTGGGAAGCGGGCGCCCCTCTGGGGCCAACGTCCTGACTTTC. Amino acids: CASSLGSGRPSGANVLTF.

In DNA form, the CDR3 reads TGCGCCAGCAGCCCCGGGACCACGAACACCGGGGAGCTGTTTTTT. This encodes CASSPGTTNTGELFF. V is TRBV5-1 and J is TRBJ2-2; D assignment may be TRBD1 or TRBD2 (5 bases each). V was clipped by 4 bases and J by 0 bases, with 10 bases between them. Per the germline V gene, CDR1 is SGHRS and CDR2 is YFSETQ. The CDR3 consists of 15 residues.

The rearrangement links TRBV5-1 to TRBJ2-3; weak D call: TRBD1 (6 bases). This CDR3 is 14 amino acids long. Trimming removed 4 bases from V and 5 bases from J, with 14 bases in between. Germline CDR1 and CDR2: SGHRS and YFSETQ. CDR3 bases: TGCGCCAGCAGCCGAAGGGGGTATAGAGATACGCAGTATTTT. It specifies CASSRRGYRDTQYF.

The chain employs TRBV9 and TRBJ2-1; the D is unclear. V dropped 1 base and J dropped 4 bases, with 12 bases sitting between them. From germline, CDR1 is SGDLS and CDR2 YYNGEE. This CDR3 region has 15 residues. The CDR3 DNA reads TGTGCCAGCAGCGTACCCCCTGACATGTACAATGAGCAGTTCTTC. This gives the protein CASSVPPDMYNEQFF.

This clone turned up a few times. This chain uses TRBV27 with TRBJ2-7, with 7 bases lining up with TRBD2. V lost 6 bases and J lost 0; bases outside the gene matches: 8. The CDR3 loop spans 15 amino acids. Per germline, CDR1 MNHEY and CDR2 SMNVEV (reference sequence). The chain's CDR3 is CASSPLRTSSYEQYF. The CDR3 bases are TGTGCCAGCAGCCCTCTTAGGACTAGCTCCTACGAGCAGTACTTC.

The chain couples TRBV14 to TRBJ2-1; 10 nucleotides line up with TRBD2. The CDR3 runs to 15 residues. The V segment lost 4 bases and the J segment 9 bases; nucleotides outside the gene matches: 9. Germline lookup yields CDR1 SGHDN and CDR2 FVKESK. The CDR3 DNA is TGTGCCAGCAGCCTCGTAGCGGGAGGAAGGGGTGAGCAGTTCTTC. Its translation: CASSLVAGGRGEQFF.

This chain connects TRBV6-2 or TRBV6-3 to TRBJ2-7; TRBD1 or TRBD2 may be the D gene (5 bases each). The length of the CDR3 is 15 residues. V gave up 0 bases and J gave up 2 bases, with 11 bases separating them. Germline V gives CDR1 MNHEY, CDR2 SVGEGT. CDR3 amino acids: CASSYSGTGTYEQYF. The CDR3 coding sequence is TGTGCCAGCAGTTACTCGGGGACGGGAACCTACGAGCAGTACTTC.

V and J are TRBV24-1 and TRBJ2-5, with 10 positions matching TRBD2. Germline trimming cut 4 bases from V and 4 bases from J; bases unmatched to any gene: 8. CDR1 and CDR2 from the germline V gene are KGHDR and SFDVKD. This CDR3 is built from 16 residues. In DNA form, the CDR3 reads TGTGCCACCAGTGAGGGACTAGCGCCCAATGGAGAGACCCAGTACTTC. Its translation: CATSEGLAPNGETQYF.

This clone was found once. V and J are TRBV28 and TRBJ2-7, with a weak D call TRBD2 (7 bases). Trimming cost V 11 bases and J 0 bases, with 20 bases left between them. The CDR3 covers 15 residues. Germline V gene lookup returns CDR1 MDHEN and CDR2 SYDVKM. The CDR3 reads CACGGGDLGSYEQYF. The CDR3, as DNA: TGTGCCTGTGGGGGGGGCGACCTGGGCTCCTACGAGCAGTACTTC.

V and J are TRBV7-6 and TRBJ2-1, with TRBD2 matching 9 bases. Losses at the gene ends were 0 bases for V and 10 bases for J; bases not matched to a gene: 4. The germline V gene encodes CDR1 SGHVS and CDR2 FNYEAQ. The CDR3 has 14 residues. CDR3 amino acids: CASSLAGTSREQFF. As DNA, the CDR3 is TGTGCCAGCAGCTTAGCGGGGACTAGCCGCGAGCAGTTCTTC.

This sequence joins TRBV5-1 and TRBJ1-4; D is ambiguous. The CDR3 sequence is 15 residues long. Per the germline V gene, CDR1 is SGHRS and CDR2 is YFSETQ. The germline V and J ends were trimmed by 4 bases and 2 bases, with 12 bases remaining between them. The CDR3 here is CASSPSGVTNEKLFF. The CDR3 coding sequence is TGCGCCAGCAGCCCCAGTGGGGTGACTAATGAAAAACTGTTTTTT.

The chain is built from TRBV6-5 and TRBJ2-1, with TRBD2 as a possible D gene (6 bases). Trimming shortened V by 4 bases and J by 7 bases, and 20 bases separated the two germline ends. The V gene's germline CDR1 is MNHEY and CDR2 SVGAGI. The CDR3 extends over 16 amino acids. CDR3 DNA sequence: TGTGCCAGCAGTTTAGCGAGGGCGGGACCTCCTAATGAGCAGTTCTTC. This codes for CASSLARAGPPNEQFF.

This chain's CDR3 is CASSEAVSGSVFYEQYF. CDR3 nucleotides: TGTGCCAGCAGTGAAGCAGTCAGCGGGAGCGTGTTTTACGAGCAGTACTTC. The rearrangement joins TRBV6-1 to TRBJ2-7; TRBD2 matches at 8 bases. The V gene's germline CDR1 is MNHNS and CDR2 SASEGT. V lost 0 bases, J lost 4 bases, and 11 bases stayed unmatched. The CDR3 runs 17 residues.

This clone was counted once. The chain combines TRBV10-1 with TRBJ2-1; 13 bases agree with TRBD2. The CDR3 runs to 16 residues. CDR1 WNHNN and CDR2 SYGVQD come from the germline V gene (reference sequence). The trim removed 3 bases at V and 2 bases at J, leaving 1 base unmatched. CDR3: CASSDGLAGAYNEQFF. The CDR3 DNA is TGCGCCAGCAGTGACGGACTAGCGGGAGCCTACAATGAGCAGTTCTTC.

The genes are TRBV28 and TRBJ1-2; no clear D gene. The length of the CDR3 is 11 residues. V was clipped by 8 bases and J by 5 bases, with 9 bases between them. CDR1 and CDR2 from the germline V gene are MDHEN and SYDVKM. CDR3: CASGVRYGYTF. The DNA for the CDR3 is TGTGCCAGCGGGGTGAGGTATGGCTACACCTTC.

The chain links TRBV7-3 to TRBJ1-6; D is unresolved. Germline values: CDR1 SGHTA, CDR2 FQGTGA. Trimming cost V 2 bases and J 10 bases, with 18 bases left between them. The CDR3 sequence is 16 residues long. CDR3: CASSLGLGRSLSPLHF. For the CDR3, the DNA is TGTGCCAGCAGCTTAGGGCTAGGGAGGTCCCTGTCACCCCTCCACTTT.

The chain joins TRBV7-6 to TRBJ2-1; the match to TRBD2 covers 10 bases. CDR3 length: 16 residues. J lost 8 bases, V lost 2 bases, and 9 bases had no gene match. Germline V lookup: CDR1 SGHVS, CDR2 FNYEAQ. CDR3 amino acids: CASSLQPSSGGDEQFF. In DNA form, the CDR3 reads TGTGCCAGCAGCTTACAGCCCTCGAGCGGGGGGGATGAGCAGTTCTTC.

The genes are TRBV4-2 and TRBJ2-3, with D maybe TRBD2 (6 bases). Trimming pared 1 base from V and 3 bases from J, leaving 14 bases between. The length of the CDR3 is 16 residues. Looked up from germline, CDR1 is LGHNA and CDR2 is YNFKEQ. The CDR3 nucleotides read TGTGCCAGCAGCCAAGGCTCGCGACTAGTAACAGATACGCAGTATTTT. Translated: CASSQGSRLVTDTQYF.

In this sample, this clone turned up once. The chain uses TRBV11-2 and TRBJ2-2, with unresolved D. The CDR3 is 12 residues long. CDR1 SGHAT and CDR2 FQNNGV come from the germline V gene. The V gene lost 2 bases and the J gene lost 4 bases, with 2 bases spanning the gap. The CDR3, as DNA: TGTGCCAGCAGCTTAATCACCGGGGAGCTGTTTTTT. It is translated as CASSLITGELFF.

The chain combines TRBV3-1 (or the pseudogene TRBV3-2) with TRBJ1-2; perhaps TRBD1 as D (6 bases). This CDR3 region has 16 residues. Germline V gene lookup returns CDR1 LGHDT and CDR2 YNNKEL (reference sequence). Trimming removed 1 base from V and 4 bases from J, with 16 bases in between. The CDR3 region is CASSQGPGASSYGYTF. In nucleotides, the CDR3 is TGTGCCAGCAGCCAAGGGCCGGGGGCGAGCTCCTATGGCTACACCTTC.

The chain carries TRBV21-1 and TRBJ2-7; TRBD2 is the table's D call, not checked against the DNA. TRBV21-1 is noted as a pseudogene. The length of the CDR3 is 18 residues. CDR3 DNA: TGTGCCAGCAGCACTAAAGTTAGACTAGCGGGTCACTCCTACGAGCAGTACTTC. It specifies CASSTKVRLAGHSYEQYF.

The CDR3 region has the DNA TGTGCCACCAGTGATTTACTAGGATTCGAGCAGTACTTC. It codes for CATSDLLGFEQYF. The genes are TRBV24-1 and TRBJ2-7; a weak D match, TRBD2 (5 bases). Germline CDR1 KGHDR, CDR2 SFDVKD. V lost 1 base to trimming and J lost 6 bases, with 9 bases between them. CDR3 length equals 13 residues.

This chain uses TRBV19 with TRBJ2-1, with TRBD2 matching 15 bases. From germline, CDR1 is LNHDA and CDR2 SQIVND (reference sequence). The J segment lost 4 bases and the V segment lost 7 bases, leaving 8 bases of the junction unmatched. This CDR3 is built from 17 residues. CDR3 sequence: CASTDPGTSGRYNEQFF. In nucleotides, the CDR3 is TGTGCCAGTACGGATCCCGGGACTAGCGGGAGGTACAATGAGCAGTTCTTC.

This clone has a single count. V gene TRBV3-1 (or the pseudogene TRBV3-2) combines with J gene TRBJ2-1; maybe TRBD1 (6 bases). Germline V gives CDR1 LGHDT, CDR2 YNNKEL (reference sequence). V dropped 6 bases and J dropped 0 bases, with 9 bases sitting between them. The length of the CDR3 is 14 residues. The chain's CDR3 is CASRLGGSYNEQFF. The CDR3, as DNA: TGTGCCAGCAGGCTAGGGGGCTCCTACAATGAGCAGTTCTTC.

CDR3 DNA sequence: TGTGCCAGCAGCCTTGGAGAGACCCAGTACTTC. Encoded protein: CASSLGETQYF. The V call is TRBV3-1 (or the pseudogene TRBV3-2), the J call TRBJ2-5; D is undetermined. This CDR3 has 11 residues. Germline CDR1 LGHDT, CDR2 YNNKEL (reference sequence). The V and J ends lost 4 bases and 4 bases respectively, with 4 bases between them.

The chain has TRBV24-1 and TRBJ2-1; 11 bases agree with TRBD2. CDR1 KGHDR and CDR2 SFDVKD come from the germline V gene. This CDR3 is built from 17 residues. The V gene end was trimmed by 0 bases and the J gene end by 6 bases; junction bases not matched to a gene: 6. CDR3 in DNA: TGTGCCACCAGTGATTTGCGCACTAGCGGGAGAAGCAATGAGCAGTTCTTC. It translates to CATSDLRTSGRSNEQFF.

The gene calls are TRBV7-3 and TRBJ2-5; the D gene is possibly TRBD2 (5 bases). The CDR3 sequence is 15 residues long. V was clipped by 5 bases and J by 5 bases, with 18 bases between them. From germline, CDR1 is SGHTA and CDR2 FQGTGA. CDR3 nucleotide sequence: TGTGCCAGCAGCAGAAGCGGAAGCCTCCGGGAGACCCAGTACTTC. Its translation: CASSRSGSLRETQYF. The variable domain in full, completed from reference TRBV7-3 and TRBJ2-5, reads GAGVSQTPSNKVTEKGKYVELRCDPISGHTALYWYRQSLGQGPEFLIYFQGTGAADDSGLPNDRFFAVRPEGSVSTLKIQRTERGDSAVYLCASSRSGSLRETQYFGPGTRLLVL.

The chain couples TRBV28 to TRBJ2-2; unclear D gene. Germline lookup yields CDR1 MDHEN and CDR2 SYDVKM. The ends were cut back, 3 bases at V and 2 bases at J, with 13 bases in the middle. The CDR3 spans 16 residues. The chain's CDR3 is CASSFEIAENTGELFF. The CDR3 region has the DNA TGTGCCAGCAGTTTCGAAATCGCAGAAAACACCGGGGAGCTGTTTTTT.

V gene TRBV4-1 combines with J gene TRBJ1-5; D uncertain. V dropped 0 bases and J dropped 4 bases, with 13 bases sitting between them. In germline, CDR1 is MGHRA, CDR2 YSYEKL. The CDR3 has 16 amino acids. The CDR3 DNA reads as TGCGCCAGCAGCCAAGAAACCTCACGTAGGAATCAGCCCCAGCATTTT. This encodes CASSQETSRRNQPQHF.

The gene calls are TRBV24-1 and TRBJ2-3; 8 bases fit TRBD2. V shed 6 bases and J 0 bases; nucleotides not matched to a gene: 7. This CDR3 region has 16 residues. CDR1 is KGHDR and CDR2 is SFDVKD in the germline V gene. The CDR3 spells CATSRLAGPSTDTQYF. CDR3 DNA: TGTGCCACCAGTCGGTTAGCGGGGCCTAGCACAGATACGCAGTATTTT.

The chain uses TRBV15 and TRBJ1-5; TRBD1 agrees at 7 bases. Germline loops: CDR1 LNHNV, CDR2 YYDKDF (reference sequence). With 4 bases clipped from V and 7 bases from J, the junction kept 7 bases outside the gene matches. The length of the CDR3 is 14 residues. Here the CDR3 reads CATSTPDRVQPQHF. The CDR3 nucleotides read TGTGCCACCAGCACACCCGACAGGGTGCAGCCCCAGCATTTT.